One and the same sample provided the 8 T cell receptor beta chains below, sequenced in a study of T cell changes during pregnancy in multiple sclerosis. Only in-frame clones appear in the TCRdb table, and some are missing; sequencing was by immunoSEQ multiplex PCR. This sample carries roughly 40,000 clones, approximately 90% of them seen once, and the ten largest clones take 0.7% to 1%. The sample was CD4+ T cells from peripheral blood mononuclear cells, taken before pregnancy. The receptors derive from a female donor with multiple sclerosis, enrolled in a pregnancy study.

This clone has just one count. This chain connects TRBV6-1 to TRBJ2-1; 10 nucleotides match TRBD2. Germline V gives CDR1 MNHNS, CDR2 SASEGT. The CDR3 covers 13 residues. J gave up 12 bases and V 6 bases, and 8 bases lay outside the gene matches. Written as DNA, the CDR3 is TGTGCCAGCAGCCCTAGCGGGGGAGGTGGGCAGTTCTTC. It codes for CASSPSGGGGQFF.

On this clone: In the same sample, other DNA sequences code for this CDR3. V is TRBV19 and J is TRBJ2-7; TRBD1 matches 10 bases. The CDR3 is made up of 16 amino acids. CDR1 is LNHDA and CDR2 is SQIVND in the germline V gene (reference sequence). Losses at the gene ends were 7 bases for V and 2 bases for J; bases not matched to a gene: 11. Here the CDR3 DNA reads TGTGCCAGTACCCCTAGGTGGGACAGGGGAACCTACGAGCAGTACTTC. Translated, it gives CASTPRWDRGTYEQYF. The whole variable domain, remainder taken from reference TRBV19 and TRBJ2-7, is DGGITQSPKYLFRKEGQNVTLSCEQNLNHDAMYWYRQDPGQGLRLIYYSQIVNDFQKGDIAEGYSVSREKKESFPLTVTSAQKNPTAFYLCASTPRWDRGTYEQYFGPGTRLTVT.

The chain uses TRBV11-2 and TRBJ2-2; 10 bases agree with TRBD2. CDR1 and CDR2 from the germline V gene are SGHAT and FQNNGV. The ends lost 5 bases at V and 6 bases at J; junction bases unmatched: 18. This CDR3 comprises 19 residues. The CDR3 DNA reads as TGTGCCAGCAGCCCAGCAGGCCTAGCGGGAGTATTGCTTGCCGGGGAGCTGTTTTTT. Protein product: CASSPAGLAGVLLAGELFF.

The rearrangement links TRBV18 to TRBJ2-7; TRBD1 aligns across 8 bases. V lost 3 bases, J lost 4 bases, and 8 bases stayed unmatched. Germline V gene data show CDR1 as KGHSH and CDR2 as LQKENI. This CDR3 is 15 amino acids long. The DNA of the CDR3 is TGTGCCAGCTCACCCACAGGGGGTACCCTTTACGAGCAGTACTTC. Its protein product is CASSPTGGTLYEQYF.

The J gene is TRBJ1-4, the V gene TRBV5-6, with a weak D call TRBD1 (5 bases). The CDR3 has 16 amino acids. The germline CDR1 and CDR2 sequences are SGHDT and YYEEEE. The ends were cut back, 4 bases at V and 4 bases at J, with 17 bases in the middle. CDR3 sequence (DNA): TGTGCCAGCAGCCCGTTCTCCCAGGGTTATAATGAAAAACTGTTTTTT. It encodes CASSPFSQGYNEKLFF.

The chain has TRBV5-1 and TRBJ2-3, with 13 bases lining up with TRBD2. The CDR3 is 16 amino acids. CDR1 and CDR2 (germline): SGHRS, YFSETQ. The ends lost 5 bases at V and 7 bases at J; junction bases unmatched: 10. In nucleotides, the CDR3 is TGCGCCAGCAGAATCGACTGGACTAGCGGGAGTTATACGCAGTATTTT. Translating gives CASRIDWTSGSYTQYF.

The chain carries TRBV15 and TRBJ2-7; maybe TRBD2 (5 bases). The CDR3 runs to 14 residues. Germline CDR1 and CDR2: LNHNV and YYDKDF (reference sequence). V lost 1 base to trimming and J lost 2 bases, with 9 bases between them. CDR3: CATSRGRVTYEQYF. As DNA, the CDR3 is TGTGCCACCAGCAGAGGGCGGGTGACCTACGAGCAGTACTTC.

This clone appeared a single time. The chain has TRBV5-6 and TRBJ2-2; TRBD2 agrees at 8 bases. This CDR3 is 17 amino acids long. Germline V CDR1 and CDR2: SGHDT, YYEEEE. V was clipped by 2 bases and J by 2 bases; unmatched bases: 8. The CDR3 sequence is CASSLERTSLNTGELFF. Written as DNA, the CDR3 is TGTGCCAGCAGCTTAGAAAGGACTAGCCTTAACACCGGGGAGCTGTTTTTT.